This T cell receptor beta chain is from a study of blood T cells in healthy people across ages. The study recruited healthy Caucasian donors from Russia who were aged roughly 6 to 100. Findings and caveats of the study: While age rose, TCR beta diversity per million T cells dropped in a roughly linear way.

A word on this clonotype: Its antigen is undetermined.

Germline V gene lookup returns CDR1 MNHEY and CDR2 SMNVEV (reference sequence). V was shortened by 4 bases and J by 3 bases, with 13 bases between the two germline ends. The CDR3 consists of 15 residues. A second PCR, run for roughly 7 to 11 cycles, used a sample-barcoded 5' primer plus a J-beta primer mix. TCRdb fed the 5' RACE reads into MiXCR, producing one record per CDR3 protein. The profile shows 850,000 to 1,300,000 distinct CDR3 sequences, around 45% of them singletons. This clonotype was sampled from a woman between 55 and 75 years old in good health. The chain carries TRBV27 and TRBJ2-1; D may be TRBD1 (5 bases). Material for sequencing was blood. The CDR3 DNA follows: TGTGCCAGCAGTTACCGACAGATACTCTACAATGAGCAGTTCTTC. The encoded protein is CASSYRQILYNEQFF.